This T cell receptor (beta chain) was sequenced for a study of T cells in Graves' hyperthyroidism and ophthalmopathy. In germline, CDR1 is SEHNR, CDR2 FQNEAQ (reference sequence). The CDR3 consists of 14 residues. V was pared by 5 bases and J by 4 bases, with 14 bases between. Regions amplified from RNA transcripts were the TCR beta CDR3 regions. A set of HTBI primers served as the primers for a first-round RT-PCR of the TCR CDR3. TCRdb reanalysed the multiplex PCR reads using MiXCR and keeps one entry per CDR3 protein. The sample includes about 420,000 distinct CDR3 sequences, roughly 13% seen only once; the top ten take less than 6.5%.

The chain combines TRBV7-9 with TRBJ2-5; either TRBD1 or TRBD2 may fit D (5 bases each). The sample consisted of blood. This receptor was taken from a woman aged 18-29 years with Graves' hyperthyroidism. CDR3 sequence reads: CASSPPGTPETQYF. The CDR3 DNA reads TGTGCCAGCAGCCCGCCGGGGACCCCAGAGACCCAGTACTTC.